The 27 T cell receptor beta chains below come from one sample, sequenced in a study of beta chain features in type 1 diabetes. Expressed TCRB transcripts got sequenced, as all isolated RNA was reverse transcribed. Here immunoSEQ multiplex PCR was the method, and the copy in TCRdb shows in-frame clones only, minus some. The sample includes nearly 350,000 clones, under 8.5% of them seen just once. Source material: central memory CD4+ T cells from blood. The receptor source for this set is a woman aged 18-29 years in good health.

This chain links TRBV4-3 with TRBJ2-1, with 12 bases identical to TRBD2. The germline gives CDR1 LGHNA, CDR2 YSLEER. The CDR3 loop spans 19 amino acids. J gave up 8 bases and V 4 bases, and 18 bases lay outside the gene matches. The DNA of the CDR3 is TGCGCCAGCAGCCGCACTCCCCCTCTAGCGGGAGGGCCCCCCGATGAGCAGTTCTTC. Encoded protein: CASSRTPPLAGGPPDEQFF.

The CDR3 DNA follows: TGTGCCAGCAGTACAGAGCCCTATGGCTACACCTTC. This encodes CASSTEPYGYTF. The rearrangement joins TRBV7-9 to TRBJ1-2, with D hard to call. The V and J ends lost 6 bases and 4 bases respectively, with 9 bases between them. Germline CDR1 is SEHNR and CDR2 is FQNEAQ (reference sequence). This CDR3 contains 12 residues.

This clone was seen a handful of times. V gene TRBV7-2 combines with J gene TRBJ2-6, with a weak D call TRBD1 (6 bases). This CDR3 region has 15 residues. Deletions cut 5 bases from V and 2 bases from J, with 10 bases between. Germline V CDR1 and CDR2: SGHTA, FQGNSA. CDR3 residues: CASSKQGAGANVLTF. CDR3 sequence (DNA): TGTGCCAGCAGCAAACAGGGCGCTGGGGCCAACGTCCTGACTTTC.

The gene calls are TRBV9 and TRBJ2-7, with 10 positions matching TRBD2. The junction had 4 bases not matched to a gene; V was cut back by 0 bases and J by 4 bases. CDR1 is SGDLS, CDR2 YYNGEE, per germline. This CDR3 has 15 amino acids. The CDR3 protein is CASSVGDSGRYEQYF. The CDR3 DNA sequence: TGTGCCAGCAGCGTAGGAGATAGCGGGAGGTACGAGCAGTACTTC.

The rearrangement uses TRBV7-2 and TRBJ2-3; D remains ambiguous. Germline lookup yields CDR1 SGHTA and CDR2 FQGNSA. The CDR3 has 14 amino acids. Trimming removed 3 bases from V and 5 bases from J, with 12 bases in between. CDR3 coding DNA: TGTGCCAGCAGCTTTTCGGCCCAGCGAGATACGCAGTATTTT. Translated, it gives CASSFSAQRDTQYF.

This clone was found a few times. V and J are TRBV6-5 and TRBJ1-5; no definite D call. With 6 bases removed from V and 2 bases from J, the gap between germline ends came to 5 bases. This CDR3 is built from 12 residues. CDR1 and CDR2 (germline): MNHEY, SVGAGI. The CDR3 DNA sequence: TGTGCCAGCAGCCAACGCAATCAGCCCCAGCATTTT. This encodes CASSQRNQPQHF.

V is TRBV11-3 and J is TRBJ1-1; TRBD1 might be the D (5 bases). The CDR3 is 15 amino acids. CDR1 is SGHNT and CDR2 is YENEEA in the germline V gene. Trimming pared 9 bases from V and 4 bases from J, leaving 21 bases between. The CDR3 coding sequence is TGTGCCAGTCGGCCCGGGACCCCGAGAGGCACTGAAGCTTTCTTT. Its translation: CASRPGTPRGTEAFF.

This clone was observed a handful of times. The chain joins TRBV28 to TRBJ2-1; D unresolved. Between the trimmed V and J ends, which lost 2 bases and 4 bases, there was a span of 9 bases. The length of the CDR3 is 14 residues. Germline V gives CDR1 MDHEN, CDR2 SYDVKM. CDR3 coding DNA: TGTGCCAGCAGTTTACTAGAAGCTTACAATGAGCAGTTCTTC. Translated, it gives CASSLLEAYNEQFF.

This clone was counted ten times or more. This chain joins TRBV7-2 and TRBJ2-1; D is perhaps TRBD1 (5 bases). The CDR3 length is 15 residues. The germline V gene encodes CDR1 SGHTA and CDR2 FQGNSA. V shed 1 base and J shed 5 bases, with 12 bases lying between them. In DNA form, the CDR3 reads TGTGCCAGCAGCTTAGAGGGGTGGTACAACAATGAGCAGTTCTTC. Protein product: CASSLEGWYNNEQFF.

This clone occurred a few times. The rearrangement uses TRBV14 and TRBJ2-7; the match to TRBD2 covers 13 bases. Germline CDR1 reads SGHDN; CDR2 reads FVKESK. The length of the CDR3 is 14 residues. Unmatched junction bases numbered 8, after V lost 8 bases and J lost 7 bases. This CDR3 is CASQLAGGPSEQYF. The CDR3 DNA sequence: TGTGCCAGCCAACTAGCGGGAGGGCCGTCTGAGCAGTACTTC.

The gene calls are TRBV7-9 and TRBJ2-3; no clear D gene. The CDR3 spans 11 residues. V lost 2 bases to trimming and J lost 5 bases, with 2 bases between them. The germline V gene has CDR1 SEHNR and CDR2 FQNEAQ (reference sequence). CDR3 in amino acids: CASSLLDTQYF. In DNA, the CDR3 is TGTGCCAGCAGCTTACTAGATACGCAGTATTTT.

The V call is TRBV6-5, the J call TRBJ2-5, with D perhaps TRBD1 (5 bases). The CDR3 totals 12 residues. The germline V gene encodes CDR1 MNHEY and CDR2 SVGAGI. CDR3 residues: CVPPGQAETQYF. The CDR3 DNA follows: TGTGTCCCCCCAGGGCAGGCGGAGACCCAGTACTTC.

A few counts support this clone. This chain connects TRBV19 to TRBJ2-1, with a tentative D call TRBD2 (6 bases). The CDR3 has 14 residues. The V and J ends lost 2 bases and 5 bases respectively, with 10 bases between them. CDR1 LNHDA and CDR2 SQIVND come from the germline V gene (reference sequence). The CDR3 sequence is CASSILSGHNEQFF. In nucleotides, the CDR3 is TGTGCCAGTAGTATACTTAGCGGCCACAATGAGCAGTTCTTC.

This clone has only a few counts. The genes are TRBV11-2 and TRBJ2-7, with 9 bases identical to TRBD1. The germline CDR1 and CDR2 sequences are SGHAT and FQNNGV. The CDR3 extends over 15 amino acids. Losses at the gene ends were 4 bases for V and 2 bases for J; bases not matched to a gene: 6. The CDR3 reads CASSSAGTGTYEQYF. The CDR3 DNA follows: TGTGCCAGCAGCTCAGCCGGGACAGGGACCTACGAGCAGTACTTC. Using reference TRBV11-2 and TRBJ2-7 for the parts outside the CDR3, the full variable domain is EAGVAQSPRYKIIEKRQSVAFWCNPISGHATLYWYQQILGQGPKLLIQFQNNGVVDDSQLPKDRFSAERLKGVDSTLKIQPAKLEDSAVYLCASSSAGTGTYEQYFGPGTRLTVT.

The table lists this clone with a few counts. The CDR3, as DNA: TGTGCCAGTAGTATATCCCTAGCCAAAAACATTCAGTACTTC. Translation: CASSISLAKNIQYF. V and J are TRBV19 and TRBJ2-4; D remains unclear. V lost 2 bases, J lost 0 bases, and 5 bases lay in between. The length of the CDR3 is 14 residues. CDR1 is LNHDA and CDR2 is SQIVND in the germline V gene (reference sequence).

This clone has a count of ten or more. The chain recombines TRBV28 with TRBJ1-2; D is uncertain. This CDR3 is 12 amino acids long. Germline assignment: CDR1 MDHEN and CDR2 SYDVKM. The germline V and J ends were trimmed by 6 bases and 8 bases, with 13 bases remaining between them. CDR3 coding DNA: TGTGCCAGCAGCCCCGGTAGTCGCGGCTACACCTTC. Protein sequence: CASSPGSRGYTF.

This clone was observed many times. The rearrangement links TRBV29-1 to TRBJ2-3; D gene unclear. V was trimmed by 2 bases and J by 6 bases, leaving 6 bases between them. Per the germline V gene, CDR1 is SQVTM and CDR2 is ANQGSEA. The length of the CDR3 is 11 residues. CDR3 DNA sequence: TGCAGCGTTGAATTCGCGGATACGCAGTATTTT. Translating gives CSVEFADTQYF.

V usage is TRBV29-1 and J usage is TRBJ2-7; D is perhaps TRBD1 or TRBD2 (5 bases each). Germline V gene data show CDR1 as SQVTM and CDR2 as ANQGSEA. The CDR3 loop spans 12 amino acids. V was shortened by 5 bases and J by 0 bases, with 8 bases between the two germline ends. The CDR3 nucleotides read TGCAGCGTTCCGGGGACCTCCTACGAGCAGTACTTC. As protein: CSVPGTSYEQYF.

The chain employs TRBV7-8 and TRBJ1-1; no reliable D call. CDR3 length equals 13 residues. The V gene's germline CDR1 is SGHVS and CDR2 FQNEAQ. V lost 5 bases to trimming and J lost 2 bases, with 9 bases between them. The CDR3 DNA follows: TGTGCCAGCAGCATGATTAGAAACACTGAAGCTTTCTTT. It encodes CASSMIRNTEAFF.

This clone occurred a few times. The chain is built from TRBV18 and TRBJ2-1; possible D gene TRBD1, 5 bases. The germline V and J ends were trimmed by 0 bases and 4 bases, with 13 bases remaining between them. Germline CDR1 is KGHSH and CDR2 is LQKENI. The CDR3 sequence is 16 residues long. CDR3 sequence (DNA): TGTGCCAGCTCACCACCACAGGCAGCGAGTTACAATGAGCAGTTCTTC. This gives the protein CASSPPQAASYNEQFF.

The chain links TRBV7-2 to TRBJ2-7, with TRBD2 matching 10 bases. J lost 4 bases, V lost 3 bases, and 0 bases had no gene match. Germline V lookup: CDR1 SGHTA, CDR2 FQGNSA. The CDR3 has 13 residues. CDR3 DNA sequence: TGTGCCAGCAGCTTGACTAGCGGGTACGAGCAGTACTTC. Its translation: CASSLTSGYEQYF.

This clone occurred a few times. The rearrangement uses TRBV6-5 and TRBJ2-5, with D hard to call. The CDR3 loop spans 15 amino acids. The germline V gene has CDR1 MNHEY and CDR2 SVGAGI. Trimming pared 4 bases from V and 3 bases from J, leaving 15 bases between. CDR3 loop: CASSFKMRKEETQYF. The CDR3 nucleotides read TGTGCCAGCAGTTTTAAGATGCGGAAAGAAGAGACCCAGTACTTC.

V usage is TRBV7-9 and J usage is TRBJ2-7; TRBD2 matches at 9 bases. Germline V gene data show CDR1 as SEHNR and CDR2 as FQNEAQ (reference sequence). V was clipped by 2 bases and J by 2 bases; unmatched bases: 7. The CDR3 is made up of 16 amino acids. The CDR3 here is CASSLTGGRAAYEQYF. CDR3 nucleotides: TGTGCCAGCAGCTTAACGGGCGGGAGGGCCGCCTACGAGCAGTACTTC.

This clone was recorded at least ten times. The genes are TRBV27 and TRBJ2-1; D is unresolved. This CDR3 has 14 amino acids. Per germline, CDR1 MNHEY and CDR2 SMNVEV (reference sequence). Trimming stripped 6 bases from V and 0 bases from J, with 9 bases between. The chain's CDR3 is CASRYDRSYNEQFF. For the CDR3, the DNA is TGTGCCAGCAGATATGACCGCTCCTACAATGAGCAGTTCTTC.

The table lists this clone with a few counts. This sequence joins TRBV4-1 and TRBJ2-2, with a possible D match to TRBD2 (5 bases). The germline gives CDR1 MGHRA, CDR2 YSYEKL. The CDR3 runs 16 residues. Trimming took 0 bases from V and 1 from J, leaving 9 bases between them. The CDR3 sequence is CASSQESSGNTGELFF. As DNA, the CDR3 is TGCGCCAGCAGCCAAGAGTCCAGCGGGAACACCGGGGAGCTGTTTTTT.

The chain joins TRBV29-1 to TRBJ2-5; no reliable D call. V was clipped by 4 bases and J by 3 bases, with 12 bases between them. The CDR3 covers 13 residues. From germline, CDR1 is SQVTM and CDR2 ANQGSEA. The CDR3 reads CSVGVTGKETQYF. CDR3 in DNA: TGCAGCGTTGGGGTCACCGGTAAAGAGACCCAGTACTTC.

V is TRBV4-1 and J is TRBJ1-2; 9 positions match TRBD1. V shed 1 base, J shed 4 bases, and the junction held 10 bases outside the gene matches. The CDR3 is 17 residues long. From germline, CDR1 is MGHRA and CDR2 YSYEKL. CDR3 loop: CASSQGPGQGIFYGYTF. The CDR3 DNA reads as TGCGCCAGCAGCCAAGGTCCTGGACAGGGGATTTTCTATGGCTACACCTTC.